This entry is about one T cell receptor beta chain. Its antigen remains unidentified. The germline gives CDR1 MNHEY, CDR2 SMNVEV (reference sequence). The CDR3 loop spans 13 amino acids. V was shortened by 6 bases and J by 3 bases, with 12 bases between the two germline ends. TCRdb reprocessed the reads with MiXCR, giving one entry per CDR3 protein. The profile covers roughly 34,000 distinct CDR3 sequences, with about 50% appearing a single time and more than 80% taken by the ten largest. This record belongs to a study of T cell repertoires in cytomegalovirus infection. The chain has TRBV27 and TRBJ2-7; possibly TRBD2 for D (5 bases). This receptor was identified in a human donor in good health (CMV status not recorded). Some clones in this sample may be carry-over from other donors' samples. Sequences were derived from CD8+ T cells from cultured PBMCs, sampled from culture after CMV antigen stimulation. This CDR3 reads CASSLRGLYEQYF. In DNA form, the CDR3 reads TGTGCCAGCAGCTTGCGCGGGCTCTACGAGCAGTACTTC.